Presented here are 6 T cell receptor beta chains from one specimen sequenced in a study of shared clonotypes between healthy human individuals. Clones were read by immunoSEQ multiplex PCR, and TCRdb kept only the in-frame ones, dropping some. The sample records roughly 2.2 million clones, 85% to 95% being singletons. Material: naive CD4+ T cells from PBMCs. The subset denotes: CD45RA+ positively selected. The receptors stem from a man between 18 and 35 years old in good health. Some clones in this sample may be carry-over from other donors' samples.

The chain has TRBV6-1 and TRBJ2-2; a possible D gene is TRBD2 (5 bases). The CDR3 loop spans 12 amino acids. Germline V gene sequence: CDR1 MNHNS, CDR2 SASEGT. V lost 4 bases, J lost 8 bases, and 8 bases lay in between. The CDR3 protein is CASSVGVGELFF. The CDR3 coding sequence is TGTGCCAGCAGTGTCGGGGTGGGGGAGCTGTTTTTT.

The V gene is TRBV5-4, the J gene TRBJ1-4; D is unclear. Trimming left V 4 bases short and J 0 bases short, with 10 bases between. Germline assignment: CDR1 SGHNT and CDR2 YYREEE (reference sequence). The CDR3 has 15 amino acids. DNA for the CDR3: TGTGCCAGCAGCGGGAAGAATGCAACTAATGAAAAACTGTTTTTT. This gives the protein CASSGKNATNEKLFF.

Note on this clone: The same CDR3 can be traced to other DNA sequences in this sample. The CDR3 DNA follows: TGTGCCAGCAGTCCCGGAGGTAGCAATCAGCCCCAGCATTTT. Its protein product is CASSPGGSNQPQHF. The V call is TRBV28, the J call TRBJ1-5, with D uncertain. The CDR3 spans 14 residues. Germline values: CDR1 MDHEN, CDR2 SYDVKM. Trimming cost V 5 bases and J 0 bases, with 8 bases left between them.

This chain joins TRBV25-1 and TRBJ1-1; no reliable D call. The germline V gene has CDR1 MGHDK and CDR2 SYGVNS. The CDR3 contains 15 residues. Trimming stripped 1 base from V and 10 bases from J, with 19 bases between. CDR3 region: CASSESRTGEIRAFF. CDR3 coding DNA: TGTGCCAGCAGTGAATCCCGGACGGGTGAGATCCGAGCTTTCTTT.

V gene TRBV5-1 combines with J gene TRBJ2-7; possibly TRBD1 for D (6 bases). The germline V gene encodes CDR1 SGHRS and CDR2 YFSETQ. The germline V and J ends were trimmed by 3 bases and 6 bases, with 16 bases remaining between them. This CDR3 is built from 14 residues. CDR3 DNA: TGCGCCAGCAGCTCACTTCCACAGGGCTCCGAGCAGTACTTC. It translates to CASSSLPQGSEQYF.

This clone is a singleton in its sample. The gene calls are TRBV9 and TRBJ2-5; possibly TRBD2 for D (6 bases). V lost 4 bases to trimming and J lost 4 bases, with 14 bases between them. Germline CDR1 SGDLS, CDR2 YYNGEE. There are 14 residues in the CDR3. In DNA form, the CDR3 reads TGTGCCAGCAGCAAGGGGACTTCGAGAGAGACCCAGTACTTC. It specifies CASSKGTSRETQYF. The whole variable domain, filled in from reference TRBV9 and TRBJ2-5, reads DSGVTQTPKHLITATGQRVTLRCSPRSGDLSVYWYQQSLDQGLQFLIQYYNGEERAKGNILERFSAQQFPDLHSELNLSSLELGDSALYFCASSKGTSRETQYFGPGTRLLVL.